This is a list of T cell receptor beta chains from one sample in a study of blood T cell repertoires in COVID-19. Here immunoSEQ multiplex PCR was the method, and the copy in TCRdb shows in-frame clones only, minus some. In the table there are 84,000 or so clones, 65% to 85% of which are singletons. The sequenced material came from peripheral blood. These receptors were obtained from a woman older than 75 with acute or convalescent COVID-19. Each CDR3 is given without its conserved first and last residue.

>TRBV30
AWTRVSGNTIY
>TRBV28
ASSLGQGSVRGYT
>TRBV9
ASSPLAGDYNEQF
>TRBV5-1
ASSGRPGPEYEQY
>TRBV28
ATYFLYEQY
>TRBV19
ASTPSRRVPSGANVLT
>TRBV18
ASSPLSAGGRPYEQY
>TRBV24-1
ATSDPGQGVPDTQY
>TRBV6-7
ASTISTGRGDMNTGELF
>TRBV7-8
ASSKRDRNEKLF
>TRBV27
ASSKTSGAYNEQF
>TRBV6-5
ASSQTGGLNTEAF
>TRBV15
ATKHNNQPQH
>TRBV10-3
AISESVGNEQY
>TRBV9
ASSAPGIDTQY
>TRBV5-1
ASSQGQGIRGQETQY
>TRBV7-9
ASSLPNSGNTIY
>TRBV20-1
SARASGGEYTQY
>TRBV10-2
ASSGHGQGAGGYT
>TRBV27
ASSLRTGVTEAF
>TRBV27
ASSYSNSIMDTEAF
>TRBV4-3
ASSQIGGAEAF
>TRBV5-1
ASQGAGEQY
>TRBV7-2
ASSKPTIRGSYEQY